A selection of T cell receptor beta chains follows, all from one sample in a study of cytomegalovirus exposure and HLA in healthy donors. Generated by immunoSEQ multiplex PCR, the TCRdb table keeps only in-frame clones and is missing some. Counted here are 170,000 or so clones, less than 90% occurring once; the ten biggest clones make up about 6.3%. Sequenced: PBMCs. The source of these receptors is a male donor in good health and CMV-seropositive. Each CDR3 is given with its conserved first and last residue. The D gene is left open where the match is weak. The listing skips clone size in some rows; elsewhere it reads once, few, many or a size class.

J gene	D gene	V gene	clone size	CDR3 DNA	CDR3 protein
TRBJ2-7	-	TRBV5-4	-	TGTGCCAGCAGCTCGCCGCAGGGGCGGTCCTACGAGCAGTACTTC	CASSSPQGRSYEQYF
TRBJ1-4	-	TRBV21-1	few	TGTGCCAGCAGCAAAGAAAATACAGGGGTTAATGAAAAACTGTTTTTT	CASSKENTGVNEKLFF
TRBJ2-4	TRBD1	TRBV5-1	-	TGCGCCAGCAGCTCAGGACAGGGGGGGAACATTCAGTACTTC	CASSSGQGGNIQYF
TRBJ2-1	-	TRBV19	-	TGTGCCAGTAGTATGGGCGGAGGGAATGAGCAGTTCTTC	CASSMGGGNEQFF
TRBJ1-1	TRBD1	TRBV29-1	once	TGCAGCGTCCTGGGACAGGGGAACACTGAAGCTTTCTTT	CSVLGQGNTEAFF
TRBJ2-5	-	TRBV30	-	TGTGCCTGGAGTGCGGGAGCAGAGACCCAGTACTTC	CAWSAGAETQYF
TRBJ2-7	TRBD2	TRBV9	-	TGTGCCAGCAGCGTAGTTACTAGCGGGAGAGACGAGCAGTACTTC	CASSVVTSGRDEQYF
TRBJ2-3	TRBD2	TRBV7-9	once	TGTGCCAGCAGCTTAATGGGGACTAGCGGGAGGTGGATGCAGTATTTT	CASSLMGTSGRWMQYF
TRBJ2-5	TRBD2	TRBV28	-	TGTGCCAGCAGTCCACCCACTAGCGGGGAAGAGACCCAGTACTTC	CASSPPTSGEETQYF
TRBJ2-1	TRBD2	TRBV27	few	TGTGCCAGCAGTTTCCCGGGAGGAGGTGAGCAGTTCTTC	CASSFPGGGEQFF
TRBJ1-4	TRBD1	TRBV28	once	TGTGCCAGCAGTTCGGACAGGCGGACTAATGAAAAACTGTTTTTT	CASSSDRRTNEKLFF
TRBJ2-3	-	TRBV5-4	-	TGTGCCAGCAGCCGACAGGTACCCACAGATACGCAGTATTTT	CASSRQVPTDTQYF
TRBJ2-1	TRBD2	TRBV4-1	-	TGCGCCAGCAGTCTAATAGGGACTAGATTAGGGAATGAGCAGTTCTTC	CASSLIGTRLGNEQFF
TRBJ2-6	-	TRBV21-1	-	TGTGCCAGCAGCAGTCTTCGAGGAGGTGGGGCCAACGTCCTGACTTTC	CASSSLRGGGANVLTF
TRBJ2-2	TRBD1	TRBV9	-	TGTGCCAGCAGCGTAGGACACAGGGGGCACGGGGAGCTGTTTTTT	CASSVGHRGHGELFF
TRBJ2-1	-	TRBV18	-	TGTGCCAGCTCATGGGACAACAACAATGAGCAGTTCTTC	CASSWDNNNEQFF
TRBJ1-2	-	TRBV5-4	-	TGTGCCAGCAGCCCTGACTCCTATGGCTACACCTTC	CASSPDSYGYTF
TRBJ2-1	-	TRBV6-5	-	TGTGCCAGCAGTTACCACCCGACTGGTCCCAGTTGGTTCTTC	CASSYHPTGPSWFF
TRBJ2-1	-	TRBV6-1	-	TGTGCCAGCAGTGGACAAGACTATCGGAGCTCCTACAATGAGCAGTTCTTC	CASSGQDYRSSYNEQFF
TRBJ1-1	-	TRBV6-6	few	TGTGCCAGCAGTTACTCGACCGGGACTCACAGCGCTTTCTTT	CASSYSTGTHSAFF
TRBJ2-7	-	TRBV28	few	TGTGCCAGCAGCCCCGTTCGTATCCGGAGCTCCTACGAGCAGTACTTC	CASSPVRIRSSYEQYF
TRBJ2-4	TRBD2	TRBV5-5	-	TGTGCCAGCAGCTCCGGACTAGTTCTAGCCAAAAACATTCAGTACTTC	CASSSGLVLAKNIQYF
TRBJ1-2	-	TRBV27	-	TGTGCCAGCAGTTTAGGGGGGGACTATGGCTACACCTTC	CASSLGGDYGYTF
TRBJ1-2	TRBD1	TRBV29-1	-	TGCAGCGTTGAAGATCAACACCGACAGGGGACGAACTATGGCTACACCTTC	CSVEDQHRQGTNYGYTF
TRBJ2-6	-	TRBV6-5	-	TGTGCCAGCAGTTATGACAGCTCTGGGGCCAACGTCCTGACTTTC	CASSYDSSGANVLTF
TRBJ2-7	-	TRBV7-2	-	TGTGCCAGCACCGACTTACTCTCCTACGAGCAGTACTTC	CASTDLLSYEQYF
TRBJ2-7	TRBD2	TRBV5-1	-	TGCGCCAGCAGCTTGGCCGGGTCTAGCGGGAGTCCTACCTACGAGCAGTACTTC	CASSLAGSSGSPTYEQYF